This T cell receptor beta chain comes out of a study of cytomegalovirus exposure and HLA in healthy donors. General study findings and limits: The study found most TCR sequences rare, yet found some public TCRs in many donors. According to a later analysis, TCR clusters from the first cohort tended to co-occur in the 100 to 150 validation repertoires. Diagnosis of cytomegalovirus status made by the classifier reportedly showed high specificity and sensitivity.

A word on this clone: Its target is not known.

The table came from immunoSEQ multiplex PCR; TCRdb's copy has only in-frame clones and leaves some out. The sample has over 60,000 clones, approximately 95% seen once; the top ten hold about 3%. The CDR3 runs to 17 residues. CDR1 and CDR2 (germline): SGHDN, FVKESK. V lost 4 bases and J lost 4, with 20 bases in between. The V and J genes are TRBV14 and TRBJ2-1, with D maybe TRBD2 (7 bases). The receptor was isolated from a man aged 18 to 30 in good health and CMV-seronegative. Specimen: PBMCs. CDR3 bases: TGTGCCAGCAGCCGAACAAAGATAGGGGGGGTTTACAATGAGCAGTTCTTC. It yields the protein CASSRTKIGGVYNEQFF.